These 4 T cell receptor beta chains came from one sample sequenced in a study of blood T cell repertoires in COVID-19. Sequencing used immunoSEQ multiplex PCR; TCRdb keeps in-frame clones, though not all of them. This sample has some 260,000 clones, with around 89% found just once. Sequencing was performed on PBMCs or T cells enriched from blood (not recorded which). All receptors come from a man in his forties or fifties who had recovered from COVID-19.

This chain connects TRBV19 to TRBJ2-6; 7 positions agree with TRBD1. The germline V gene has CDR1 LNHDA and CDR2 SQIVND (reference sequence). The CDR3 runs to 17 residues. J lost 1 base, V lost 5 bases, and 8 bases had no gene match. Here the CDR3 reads CASSSSKQGSGANVLTF. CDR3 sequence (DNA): TGTGCCAGTAGTTCGAGTAAACAGGGGTCTGGGGCCAACGTCCTGACTTTC.

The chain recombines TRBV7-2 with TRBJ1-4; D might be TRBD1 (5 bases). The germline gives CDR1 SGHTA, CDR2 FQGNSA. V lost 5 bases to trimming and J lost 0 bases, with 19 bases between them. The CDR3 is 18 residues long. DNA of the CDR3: TGTGCCAGCAGCCGTCCACGGGGGGAGGAAGCAACTAATGAAAAACTGTTTTTT. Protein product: CASSRPRGEEATNEKLFF.

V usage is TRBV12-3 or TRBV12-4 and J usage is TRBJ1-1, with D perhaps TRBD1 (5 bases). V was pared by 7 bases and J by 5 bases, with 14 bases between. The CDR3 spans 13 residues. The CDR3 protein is CASTPWGVTEAFF. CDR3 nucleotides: TGTGCCAGCACCCCTTGGGGGGTGACTGAAGCTTTCTTT.

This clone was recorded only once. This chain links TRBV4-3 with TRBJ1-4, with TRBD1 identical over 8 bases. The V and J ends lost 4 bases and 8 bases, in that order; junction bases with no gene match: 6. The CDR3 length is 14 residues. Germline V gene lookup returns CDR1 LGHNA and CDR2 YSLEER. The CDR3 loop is CASSRGTGSEKLFF. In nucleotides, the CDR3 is TGCGCCAGCAGCCGAGGGACAGGATCCGAAAAACTGTTTTTT.